This note documents a single TCR beta chain sequence. The source of the sample is a study of blood T cell repertoires in COVID-19. Study background: The United States, Italy and Spain supplied acute and convalescent COVID-19 samples. In each case, the material was cDNA or gDNA derived from T cells, B-cell-depleted T cells, or PBMCs.

CDR3 length: 14 residues. CDR1 and CDR2 from the germline V gene are LNHDA and SQIVND (reference sequence). V dropped 3 bases and J dropped 6 bases, with 15 bases sitting between them. As processed by the authors: The assay estimated nucleated cells by amplifying reference gene primers. Here immunoSEQ multiplex PCR was the method, and the copy in TCRdb shows in-frame clones only, minus some. V and J calls and clone size are copied from that table; D and trimming were computed from the DNA. The sample records 200,000 to 250,000 clones, 88% being singletons. This TCR came from a woman younger than 45 who had been exposed to COVID-19. Sequencing was carried out using PBMCs or T cells enriched from blood (not recorded which). The chain couples TRBV19 to TRBJ2-7; D perhaps matches TRBD2 (6 bases). This chain's CDR3 is CASSMTGEPSEQYF. Written as DNA, the CDR3 is TGTGCCAGTAGTATGACGGGAGAGCCCTCCGAGCAGTACTTC.